Below, 27 T cell receptor beta chains from the same sample are listed, as sequenced in a study of shared clonotypes between healthy human individuals. The protocol was immunoSEQ multiplex PCR, while the TCRdb copy is restricted to in-frame clones and leaves out a portion. The data show about 2.3 million clones, 85% to 95% seen once. Sequences were obtained from naive CD4+ T cells from PBMCs. The subset denotes: CD45RA+ positively selected. All receptors derive from a man younger than 35 in good health. Some clones in this sample may be carry-over from other donors' samples.

CDR3 amino acids: CASSLAGAGQETQYF. The CDR3 nucleotides are TGTGCCAGCAGCTTAGCAGGGGCCGGACAAGAGACCCAGTACTTC. This rearrangement joins TRBV7-9 to TRBJ2-5; weak D call: TRBD1 (5 bases). V dropped 0 bases and J dropped 2 bases, with 10 bases sitting between them. Germline CDR1 is SEHNR and CDR2 is FQNEAQ (reference sequence). The length of the CDR3 is 15 residues.

For this clone: Different DNA sequences within this sample yield the same CDR3. This chain joins TRBV9 and TRBJ1-2; tentative D call: TRBD1 (5 bases). V lost 0 bases and J 3 bases, leaving 6 bases between the germline ends. The germline gives CDR1 SGDLS, CDR2 YYNGEE. This CDR3 region has 13 residues. This CDR3 reads CASSVARDYGYTF. In DNA form, the CDR3 reads TGTGCCAGCAGCGTAGCCAGGGACTATGGCTACACCTTC.

The chain combines TRBV28 with TRBJ2-2; D remains unclear. The germline V gene has CDR1 MDHEN and CDR2 SYDVKM. V lost 8 bases and J lost 6, with 25 bases in between. The CDR3 covers 17 residues. The CDR3: CASGPRSAVLVAGELFF. The CDR3 bases are TGTGCCAGCGGGCCGCGGAGCGCGGTGTTGGTGGCCGGGGAGCTGTTTTTT.

In its sample, this clone was seen once. V is TRBV25-1 and J is TRBJ2-5, with a possible D match to TRBD1 (6 bases). The CDR3 length is 15 residues. The V end was cut by 2 bases, the J end by 5 bases, with 15 bases between. CDR1 and CDR2 from the germline V gene are MGHDK and SYGVNS. CDR3 in amino acids: CASSEGWGQLETQYF. In nucleotides, the CDR3 is TGTGCCAGCAGTGAAGGGTGGGGGCAGCTGGAGACCCAGTACTTC.

In the case of this clone: In the same sample, other DNA sequences code for this CDR3. J is TRBJ2-7 and V is TRBV5-1; 7 nucleotides align to TRBD1. With V trimmed by 4 bases and J by 1 base, 5 bases remained unmatched. This CDR3 has 14 residues. Germline V gene sequence: CDR1 SGHRS, CDR2 YFSETQ. CDR3 protein: CASSLRTGSYEQYF. The CDR3 DNA reads TGCGCCAGCAGCCTTCGGACAGGTTCCTACGAGCAGTACTTC.

This rearrangement joins TRBV11-2 to TRBJ2-7; D is uncertain. Trimming shortened V by 5 bases and J by 2 bases, and 16 bases separated the two germline ends. CDR3 size: 15 residues. The germline CDR1 and CDR2 sequences are SGHAT and FQNNGV. The CDR3 sequence: CASSLALHDTYEQYF. DNA for the CDR3: TGTGCCAGCAGCCTCGCCCTGCACGATACCTACGAGCAGTACTTC.

In nucleotides, the CDR3 is TGTGCCAGCTCACCGATAGCGGGACTAGAGACCCAGTACTTC. Its protein product is CASSPIAGLETQYF. This rearrangement joins TRBV18 to TRBJ2-5; 8 bases fit TRBD2. Germline V gives CDR1 KGHSH, CDR2 LQKENI. The ends lost 3 bases at V and 4 bases at J; junction bases unmatched: 4. CDR3 length: 14 amino acids.

This clone has just one count. The chain has TRBV7-8 and TRBJ1-1, with a possible D match to TRBD1 (5 bases). The CDR3 runs 13 residues. V shed 6 bases and J shed 1 base, with 9 bases lying between them. Germline V lookup: CDR1 SGHVS, CDR2 FQNEAQ. The CDR3 sequence is CASRTTGNTEAFF. CDR3 nucleotide sequence: TGTGCCAGCAGGACAACAGGGAACACTGAAGCTTTCTTT.

This chain links TRBV7-3 with TRBJ2-1, with D perhaps TRBD2 (5 bases). The CDR3 is made up of 14 amino acids. The V end was cut by 5 bases, the J end by 10 bases, with 18 bases between. Germline V gene data show CDR1 as SGHTA and CDR2 as FQGTGA. CDR3 protein: CASSRSGGREEQFF. The CDR3 DNA reads as TGTGCCAGCAGCCGGTCGGGTGGTCGGGAAGAGCAGTTCTTC. The entire variable domain, with the rest obtained from reference TRBV7-3 and TRBJ2-1, is as follows: GAGVSQTPSNKVTEKGKYVELRCDPISGHTALYWYRQSLGQGPEFLIYFQGTGAADDSGLPNDRFFAVRPEGSVSTLKIQRTERGDSAVYLCASSRSGGREEQFFGPGTRLTVL.

A word on this clone: Other DNA sequences in the same sample also yield this CDR3. The chain's CDR3 is CASSLNSGNTIYF. In DNA, the CDR3 is TGTGCCAGCAGCTTGAACTCTGGAAACACCATATATTTT. The chain uses TRBV7-3 and TRBJ1-3; D remains ambiguous. This CDR3 spans 13 amino acids. Germline CDR1 SGHTA, CDR2 FQGTGA. The V end lost 3 bases, the J end lost 0 bases, and 3 bases lay between the germline ends. Drawing the rest from reference TRBV7-3 and TRBJ1-3, the complete variable domain is GAGVSQTPSNKVTEKGKYVELRCDPISGHTALYWYRQSLGQGPEFLIYFQGTGAADDSGLPNDRFFAVRPEGSVSTLKIQRTERGDSAVYLCASSLNSGNTIYFGEGSWLTVV.

The CDR3, as DNA: TGTGCCAGCGGAAAGAGTACCGGGCCGACCTACGAGCAGTACTTC. Translating gives CASGKSTGPTYEQYF. The chain links TRBV28 to TRBJ2-7; D unresolved. The CDR3 has 15 amino acids. The germline gives CDR1 MDHEN, CDR2 SYDVKM. Trimming removed 8 bases at V and 2 bases at J, with 19 bases between.

The V and J genes are TRBV19 and TRBJ2-5, with D perhaps TRBD1 or TRBD2 (5 bases each). V lost 10 bases to trimming and J lost 0 bases, with 12 bases between them. In germline, CDR1 is LNHDA, CDR2 SQIVND (reference sequence). CDR3 length: 13 amino acids. The CDR3: CATLGRNQETQYF. The CDR3 DNA sequence: TGTGCCACCCTGGGACGGAACCAAGAGACCCAGTACTTC.

The rearrangement links TRBV27 to TRBJ2-3; no firm D call. Germline V gene lookup returns CDR1 MNHEY and CDR2 SMNVEV (reference sequence). Trimming cost V 7 bases and J 1 base, with 15 bases left between them. The CDR3 has 15 residues. In DNA, the CDR3 is TGTGCCAGCAAGGTCGGTCTTATACGCACAGATACGCAGTATTTT. Its translation is CASKVGLIRTDTQYF.

Of note for this clone: The same CDR3 also results from other DNA sequences found in this sample. The chain is built from TRBV6-1 and TRBJ2-7, with D unclear. V lost 4 bases, J lost 0 bases, and 10 bases lay in between. Germline-derived CDR1 and CDR2 are MNHNS and SASEGT. The CDR3 extends over 14 amino acids. CDR3 DNA sequence: TGTGCCAGCAGTGTTGGCGGTAGCTCCTACGAGCAGTACTTC. Its translation: CASSVGGSSYEQYF.

This rearrangement joins TRBV19 to TRBJ1-4; D is unclear. Between the trimmed V and J ends, which lost 5 bases and 0 bases, there was a span of 10 bases. Germline-derived CDR1 and CDR2 are LNHDA and SQIVND (reference sequence). This CDR3 has 15 amino acids. The DNA for the CDR3 is TGTGCCAGTAGTGACCGTGGGGCAACTAATGAAAAACTGTTTTTT. Amino acids: CASSDRGATNEKLFF.

This chain uses TRBV7-6 with TRBJ1-2, with D possibly being TRBD1 (6 bases). V was pared by 0 bases and J by 0 bases, with 8 bases between. From germline, CDR1 is SGHVS and CDR2 FNYEAQ. The CDR3 runs 15 residues. The DNA of the CDR3 is TGTGCCAGCAGCTTAGCAGCAGGGGCTAACTATGGCTACACCTTC. Translated, it gives CASSLAAGANYGYTF. The full variable domain, with the rest looked up from reference TRBV7-6 and TRBJ1-2, is GAGVSQSPRYKVTKRGQDVALRCDPISGHVSLYWYRQALGQGPEFLTYFNYEAQQDKSGLPNDRFSAERPEGSISTLTIQRTEQRDSAMYRCASSLAAGANYGYTFGSGTRLTVV.

The chain joins TRBV5-1 to TRBJ1-4; D is unclear. Germline CDR1 SGHRS, CDR2 YFSETQ. The V end was cut by 0 bases, the J end by 8 bases, with 11 bases between. The CDR3 has 14 residues. The CDR3 DNA reads as TGCGCCAGCAGCTTGGAGCTTAAAGGCGAAAAACTGTTTTTT. Protein sequence: CASSLELKGEKLFF.

CDR3 sequence: CASSLRQGVYTQYF. In DNA, the CDR3 is TGTGCCAGCAGCTTGCGGCAGGGGGTTTATACGCAGTATTTT. The V gene is TRBV11-3, the J gene TRBJ2-3; TRBD1 aligns across 7 bases. Germline values: CDR1 SGHNT, CDR2 YENEEA. The CDR3 loop spans 14 amino acids. The junction had 7 bases not matched to a gene; V was cut back by 3 bases and J by 7 bases.

V usage is TRBV10-1 and J usage is TRBJ2-7; TRBD1 is a possible D gene (6 bases). This CDR3 comprises 16 residues. V was pared by 4 bases and J by 2 bases, with 18 bases between. CDR1 WNHNN and CDR2 SYGVQD come from the germline V gene (reference sequence). The CDR3 bases are TGCGCCAGCAGTGGATATTCACGGACAGCCACCTACGAGCAGTACTTC. It codes for CASSGYSRTATYEQYF.

Worth noting for this clone: Other DNA sequences in this sample translate to the same CDR3. This sequence joins TRBV27 and TRBJ2-1; TRBD2 matches at 11 bases. This CDR3 spans 16 amino acids. From germline, CDR1 is MNHEY and CDR2 SMNVEV (reference sequence). With 3 bases clipped from V and 4 bases from J, the junction kept 5 bases outside the gene matches. The CDR3 coding sequence is TGTGCCAGCAGTTTGCGCGGGACTAGCGGATACAATGAGCAGTTCTTC. Translating it yields CASSLRGTSGYNEQFF.

The chain links TRBV7-9 to TRBJ1-4; D not resolved. Germline lookup yields CDR1 SEHNR and CDR2 FQNEAQ (reference sequence). The V and J ends lost 7 bases and 8 bases respectively, with 17 bases between them. This CDR3 comprises 14 residues. CDR3 in DNA: TGTGCCAGCACCGGTCGGGGAGGAGGCGAAAAACTGTTTTTT. Protein product: CASTGRGGGEKLFF.

In this sample, this clone turned up once. The V gene is TRBV2, the J gene TRBJ2-2, with D possibly being TRBD1 (5 bases). This CDR3 region has 15 residues. Germline assignment: CDR1 SNHLY and CDR2 FYNNEI. V was shortened by 2 bases and J by 4 bases, with 11 bases between the two germline ends. CDR3 DNA: TGTGCCAGCAGTGAAACAGGTCTACGCACCGGGGAGCTGTTTTTT. Translating it yields CASSETGLRTGELFF.

The rearrangement links TRBV7-2 to TRBJ2-5; a weak D match, TRBD2 (5 bases). CDR3 length: 14 amino acids. Trimming left V 1 base short and J 5 bases short, with 11 bases between. Germline CDR1 SGHTA, CDR2 FQGNSA. Here the CDR3 reads CASSLDLARETQYF. CDR3 in DNA: TGTGCCAGCAGCTTAGACCTAGCCCGGGAGACCCAGTACTTC.

This chain uses TRBV30 with TRBJ1-2; no definite D call. Trimming cost V 3 bases and J 6 bases, with 17 bases left between them. Germline-derived CDR1 and CDR2 are GTSNPN and SVGIG (reference sequence). The CDR3 covers 14 residues. CDR3: CAWRRQSDRDGYTF. The CDR3 DNA follows: TGTGCCTGGAGAAGGCAGTCGGACCGCGATGGCTACACCTTC. The full variable domain, its missing parts supplied by reference TRBV30 and TRBJ1-2, is SQTIHQWPATLVQPVGSPLSLECTVEGTSNPNLYWYRQAAGRGLQLLFYSVGIGQISSEVPQNLSASRPQDRQFILSSKKLLLSDSGFYLCAWRRQSDRDGYTFGSGTRLTVV.

V and J are TRBV30 and TRBJ2-5, with TRBD1 as a possible D gene (6 bases). Germline V gives CDR1 GTSNPN, CDR2 SVGIG (reference sequence). This CDR3 spans 16 amino acids. V gave up 2 bases and J gave up 1 base, with 17 bases separating them. Written as DNA, the CDR3 is TGTGCCTGGAGTCTGGGACACTCGGAGTCCCAAGAGACCCAGTACTTC. Its translation is CAWSLGHSESQETQYF.

V usage is TRBV28 and J usage is TRBJ2-7; 7 nucleotides align to TRBD1. Germline lookup yields CDR1 MDHEN and CDR2 SYDVKM. The CDR3 runs 14 residues. J lost 3 bases, V lost 7 bases, and 9 bases had no gene match. The CDR3 sequence is CASTKLAGGYEQYF. Written as DNA, the CDR3 is TGTGCCAGCACGAAATTGGCAGGGGGCTACGAGCAGTACTTC. The entire variable domain, with the rest obtained from reference TRBV28 and TRBJ2-7, is as follows: DVKVTQSSRYLVKRTGEKVFLECVQDMDHENMFWYRQDPGLGLRLIYFSYDVKMKEKGDIPEGYSVSREKKERFSLILESASTNQTSMYLCASTKLAGGYEQYFGPGTRLTVT.

Concerning this clone itself: Other nucleotide sequences in the sample specify the same CDR3. This chain links TRBV5-1 with TRBJ1-4; D perhaps matches TRBD1 (6 bases). This CDR3 is built from 13 residues. The V and J ends lost 2 bases and 7 bases respectively, with 9 bases between them. Germline loops: CDR1 SGHRS, CDR2 YFSETQ. CDR3 nucleotide sequence: TGCGCCAGCAGCTTAGTCAGGGGTGAAAAACTGTTTTTT. Protein: CASSLVRGEKLFF. The full variable domain, completed using reference TRBV5-1 and TRBJ1-4, is KAGVTQTPRYLIKTRGQQVTLSCSPISGHRSVSWYQQTPGQGLQFLFEYFSETQRNKGNFPGRFSGRQFSNSRSEMNVSTLELGDSALYLCASSLVRGEKLFFGSGTQLSVL.